Presented here are 31 T cell receptor beta chains from one specimen sequenced in a study of monozygotic twins with inflammatory bowel disease. TCRdb re-called the 5' RACE reads and gives one entry per CDR3 protein, without DNA. The sample table sets out about 140,000 distinct CDR3 sequences. Sequences were obtained from blood. These receptors were obtained from a human donor with ulcerative colitis or Crohn's disease, or a healthy co-twin of an affected twin (not recorded which).

This chain joins TRBV12-3 or TRBV12-4 and TRBJ2-7. The CDR3 sequence is 13 residues long. The CDR3 spells CASSPTGPYEQYF.

V usage is TRBV24-1 and J usage is TRBJ2-3; TCRdb selects TRBD1, and the lack of DNA leaves this call unchecked. Germline V gene lookup returns CDR1 KGHDR and CDR2 SFDVKD. The CDR3 totals 13 residues. This CDR3 reads CATSAPGKDTQYF.

V is TRBV20-1 and J is TRBJ1-5; with no DNA, the TCRdb D assignment of TRBD1 cannot be verified. The CDR3 covers 12 residues. Germline lookup yields CDR1 DFQATT and CDR2 SNEGSKA (reference sequence). The CDR3 sequence is CSASYQGEAQHF.

The chain joins TRBV6-6 to TRBJ2-2. The CDR3 is 13 residues long. CDR1 is MNHNY, CDR2 SVGAGI, per germline (reference sequence). CDR3 in amino acids: CASGYRETGELFF.

This rearrangement joins TRBV28 to TRBJ2-1. This CDR3 comprises 11 residues. CDR1 MDHEN and CDR2 SYDVKM come from the germline V gene. The chain's CDR3 is CASSQTRVRFF.

The chain uses TRBV4-3 and TRBJ1-2. CDR1 and CDR2 from the germline V gene are LGHNA and YSLEER. The CDR3 has 14 amino acids. CDR3 amino acids: CASSQDTEIYGYTF.

The chain recombines TRBV21-1 with TRBJ2-5; the D call from TCRdb, TRBD1, cannot be confirmed without DNA. TRBV21-1 is a recognized pseudogene. The CDR3 runs to 18 residues. Here the CDR3 reads CASSKVRLTWLRGETQYF.

The chain employs TRBV18 and TRBJ2-7; TCRdb's assignment of TRBD1 cannot be checked, as there is no DNA. The CDR3 length is 13 residues. Germline loops: CDR1 KGHSH, CDR2 LQKENI. CDR3 in amino acids: CASSGAGSYEQYF.

This sequence joins TRBV20-1 and TRBJ2-3; TCRdb's D gene call, TRBD1, goes unchecked for lack of DNA. Germline V gene sequence: CDR1 DFQATT, CDR2 SNEGSKA (reference sequence). This CDR3 comprises 15 residues. The CDR3 is CSAATFTGLTDTQYF.

The V call is TRBV18, the J call TRBJ2-5. The CDR3 is 16 residues long. The germline gives CDR1 KGHSH, CDR2 LQKENI. The CDR3: CASSTRGTRYQETQYF.

V is TRBV7-3 and J is TRBJ2-1; TCRdb selects TRBD1, and the lack of DNA leaves this call unchecked. CDR1 SGHTA and CDR2 FQGTGA come from the germline V gene. The CDR3 length is 16 residues. Here the CDR3 reads CASSLIGGQSYNEQFF. The full variable domain, rest sourced from reference TRBV7-3 and TRBJ2-1, is GAGVSQTPSNKVTEKGKYVELRCDPISGHTALYWYRQSLGQGPEFLIYFQGTGAADDSGLPNDRFFAVRPEGSVSTLKIQRTERGDSAVYLCASSLIGGQSYNEQFFGPGTRLTVL.

This rearrangement joins TRBV6-5 to TRBJ1-6. There are 13 residues in the CDR3. CDR1 and CDR2 (germline): MNHEY, SVGAGI. Here the CDR3 reads CASSYSAELPLHF.

The chain recombines TRBV5-1 with TRBJ1-6; checking the TCRdb D call of TRBD1 is not possible without DNA. Germline CDR1 reads SGHRS; CDR2 reads YFSETQ. The CDR3 loop spans 14 amino acids. The CDR3 here is CASSPEQDNSPLHF.

The V and J genes are TRBV4-3 and TRBJ1-6. The CDR3 has 16 residues. Germline V CDR1 and CDR2: LGHNA, YSLEER. The CDR3 loop is CASSQAIGARRSPLHF.

This sequence joins TRBV5-1 and TRBJ2-3; the TCRdb D gene call, TRBD1, has no DNA to confirm it. The germline CDR1 and CDR2 sequences are SGHRS and YFSETQ. This CDR3 comprises 13 residues. CDR3: CASSYRGSDTQYF.

V usage is TRBV27 and J usage is TRBJ2-4; the TRBD1 assignment by TCRdb is unverifiable without DNA. This CDR3 region has 15 residues. Germline CDR1 reads MNHEY; CDR2 reads SMNVEV (reference sequence). This chain's CDR3 is CASSGDRAGKNIQYF.

This chain uses TRBV13 with TRBJ1-5; the TRBD1 assignment by TCRdb is unverifiable without DNA. Per germline, CDR1 PRHDT and CDR2 FYEKMQ (reference sequence). The CDR3 covers 12 residues. CDR3 sequence: CASSSQGGPQHF.

This chain uses TRBV15 with TRBJ1-1. Per the germline V gene, CDR1 is LNHNV and CDR2 is YYDKDF (reference sequence). The CDR3 is 15 amino acids. The CDR3 region is CATSRDIGRNTEAFF.

The chain couples TRBV30 to TRBJ2-2; TCRdb's D gene call, TRBD1, goes unchecked for lack of DNA. The CDR3 covers 16 residues. Germline CDR1 is GTSNPN and CDR2 is SVGIG (reference sequence). CDR3 region: CAWSRKGALDTGELFF. The entire variable domain, with the rest obtained from reference TRBV30 and TRBJ2-2, is as follows: SQTIHQWPATLVQPVGSPLSLECTVEGTSNPNLYWYRQAAGRGLQLLFYSVGIGQISSEVPQNLSASRPQDRQFILSSKKLLLSDSGFYLCAWSRKGALDTGELFFGEGSRLTVL.

V gene TRBV5-1 combines with J gene TRBJ1-1. The CDR3 runs 14 residues. Germline lookup yields CDR1 SGHRS and CDR2 YFSETQ. CDR3 sequence: CASSPAGLNTEAFF.

CDR3 protein: CASSEARQPNNEQFF. The V and J genes are TRBV6-1 and TRBJ2-1; TCRdb outputs TRBD1, but without DNA this stays unchecked. Germline-derived CDR1 and CDR2 are MNHNS and SASEGT. The CDR3 consists of 15 residues.

J is TRBJ2-7 and V is TRBV6-5; TCRdb's assignment of TRBD1 cannot be checked, as there is no DNA. This CDR3 spans 12 amino acids. The germline V gene has CDR1 MNHEY and CDR2 SVGAGI. The CDR3 here is CATRYTGDEQYF.

The chain uses TRBV20-1 and TRBJ1-4; TCRdb designates TRBD1, a call that cannot be tested without DNA. CDR1 is DFQATT and CDR2 is SNEGSKA in the germline V gene (reference sequence). The CDR3 sequence is 13 residues long. The CDR3 is CSASLGGNEKLFF.

The chain carries TRBV12-3 or TRBV12-4 and TRBJ2-1; without DNA, the TCRdb call of TRBD1 cannot be checked. This CDR3 is 16 amino acids long. The CDR3 region is CASTPTGTGSGNEQFF.

This chain's CDR3 is CASSLGTLNVHTQYF. The chain carries TRBV11-1 and TRBJ2-3. Looked up from germline, CDR1 is SGHAT and CDR2 is FQDESV (reference sequence). CDR3 size: 15 residues.

The rearrangement uses TRBV20-1 and TRBJ1-1; TCRdb indicates TRBD1, and absent DNA this call remains unverified. The germline V gene has CDR1 DFQATT and CDR2 SNEGSKA (reference sequence). CDR3 length equals 15 residues. The CDR3 loop reads CSARDTGGVNTEAFF.

V is TRBV28 and J is TRBJ1-5; TCRdb indicates TRBD1, and absent DNA this call remains unverified. The CDR3 runs 15 residues. CDR1 and CDR2 (germline): MDHEN, SYDVKM. This CDR3 is CASSPPGQSNQPQHF.

The chain links TRBV5-1 to TRBJ2-2. This CDR3 spans 14 amino acids. From germline, CDR1 is SGHRS and CDR2 YFSETQ. The CDR3 reads CASRPRGSSGELFF. The whole variable domain, filled in from reference TRBV5-1 and TRBJ2-2, reads KAGVTQTPRYLIKTRGQQVTLSCSPISGHRSVSWYQQTPGQGLQFLFEYFSETQRNKGNFPGRFSGRQFSNSRSEMNVSTLELGDSALYLCASRPRGSSGELFFGEGSRLTVL.

The V gene is TRBV4-3, the J gene TRBJ2-5; TCRdb names TRBD1, which stays unverified in the absence of DNA. The germline CDR1 and CDR2 sequences are LGHNA and YSLEER. CDR3 length equals 15 residues. The CDR3 here is CASSQDVRQLETQYF.

The chain combines TRBV12-3 or TRBV12-4 with TRBJ1-4. CDR3 length: 14 amino acids. CDR3 amino acids: CASTPGGASEKLFF.

The chain carries TRBV20-1 and TRBJ1-6; without DNA, the TCRdb call of TRBD1 cannot be checked. This CDR3 is built from 16 residues. The germline CDR1 and CDR2 sequences are DFQATT and SNEGSKA (reference sequence). The CDR3 is CSARAGVGSYNSPLHF.